This T cell receptor (beta chain) is from a study of T cells in narcolepsy. The study, taken as a whole, reports: Blood of same and different patients, but not healthy controls, reportedly held recurring autoreactive clonotypes.

The germline V and J ends were trimmed by 1 base and 5 bases, with 20 bases remaining between them. This CDR3 is 17 amino acids long. Germline-derived CDR1 and CDR2 are MDHEN and SYDVKM. TCRdb's table, derived via immunoSEQ multiplex PCR, lists solely in-frame clones and lacks some. The repertoire includes some 20,000 clones, over 80% of them detected once, and under 2% sits in the top ten. On this clone: Its antigen remains unidentified.

J is TRBJ2-5 and V is TRBV28; either TRBD1 or TRBD2 may fit D (6 bases each). The material sequenced was memory (CD45RA-) CD4+ T cells from blood. This sequence was found in a human donor in good health. The DNA for the CDR3 is TGTGCCAGCAGTTTATTATCCGGGGGCGGGCTGGAGGAGACCCAGTACTTC. This codes for CASSLLSGGGLEETQYF.